The present T cell receptor (beta chain) was sequenced within a study of T cell responses to AZD1222 COVID-19 vaccine. Study-level information: Researchers grouped second doses given at about 4 or about 12 weeks into one pool. The study, taken as a whole, reports: Donors were mostly white British, more females; clonal diversity possibly underestimated. After the peak T cell response, and only then, were repertoires sampled. Spike-specific TCR breadth and depth grew following two AZD1222 doses.

Sequencing used immunoSEQ multiplex PCR; TCRdb keeps in-frame clones, though not all of them. The repertoire holds approximately 60,000 clones, with 76% as singletons. On this clone: Its antigen is unidentified.

Germline lookup yields CDR1 LGHNA and CDR2 YNFKEQ. V lost 1 base to trimming and J lost 5 bases, with 11 bases between them. The CDR3 has 14 amino acids. The sequence came from an adult in good health. The rearrangement links TRBV4-2 to TRBJ1-1; maybe TRBD1 (5 bases). Here the sequenced sample was peripheral blood, taken on day 0 of AZD1222 vaccination. The CDR3 coding sequence is TGTGCCAGCAGCCAAGCTGGAGGGGAGACTGAAGCTTTCTTT. It encodes CASSQAGGETEAFF.